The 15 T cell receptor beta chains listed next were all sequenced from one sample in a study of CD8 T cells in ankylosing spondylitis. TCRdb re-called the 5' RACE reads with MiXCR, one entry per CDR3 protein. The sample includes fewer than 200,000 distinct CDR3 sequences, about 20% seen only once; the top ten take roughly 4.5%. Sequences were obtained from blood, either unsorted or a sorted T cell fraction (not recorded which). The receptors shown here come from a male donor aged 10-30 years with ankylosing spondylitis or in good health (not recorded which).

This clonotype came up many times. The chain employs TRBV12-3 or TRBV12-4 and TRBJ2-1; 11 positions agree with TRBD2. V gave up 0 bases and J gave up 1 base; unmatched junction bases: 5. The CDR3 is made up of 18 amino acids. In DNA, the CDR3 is TGTGCCAGCAGTTTAGCTAGCGGGAGGGGGGGATCCTACAATGAGCAGTTCTTC. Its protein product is CASSLASGRGGSYNEQFF.

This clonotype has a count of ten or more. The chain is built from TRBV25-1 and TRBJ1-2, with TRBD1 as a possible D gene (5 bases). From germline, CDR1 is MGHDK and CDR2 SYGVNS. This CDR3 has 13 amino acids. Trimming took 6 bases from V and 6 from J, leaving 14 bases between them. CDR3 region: CASRQAIGHGYTF. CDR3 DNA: TGTGCCAGCAGACAGGCTATCGGGCATGGCTACACCTTC.

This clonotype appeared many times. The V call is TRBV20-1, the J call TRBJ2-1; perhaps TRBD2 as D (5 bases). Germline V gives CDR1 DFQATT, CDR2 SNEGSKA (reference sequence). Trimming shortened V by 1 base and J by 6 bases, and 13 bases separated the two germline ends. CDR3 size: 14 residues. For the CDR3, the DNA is TGCAGTGCTAGAGGTCCTCTTCGGGGCAATGAGCAGTTCTTC. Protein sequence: CSARGPLRGNEQFF.

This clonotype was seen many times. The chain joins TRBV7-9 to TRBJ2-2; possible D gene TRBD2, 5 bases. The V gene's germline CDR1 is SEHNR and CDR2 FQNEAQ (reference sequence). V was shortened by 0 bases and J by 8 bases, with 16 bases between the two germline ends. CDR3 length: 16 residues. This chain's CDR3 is CASSLALRAGGGELFF. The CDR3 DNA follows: TGTGCCAGCAGCTTAGCCCTGCGGGCCGGCGGAGGGGAGCTGTTTTTT.

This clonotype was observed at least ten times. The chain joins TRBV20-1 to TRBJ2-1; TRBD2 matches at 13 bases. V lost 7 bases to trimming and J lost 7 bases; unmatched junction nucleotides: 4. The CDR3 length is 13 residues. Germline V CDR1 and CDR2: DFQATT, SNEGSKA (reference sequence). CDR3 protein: CSVRTSGSNEQFF. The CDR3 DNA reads TGCAGTGTACGGACTAGCGGGAGTAATGAGCAGTTCTTC.

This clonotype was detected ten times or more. The CDR3, as DNA: TGCGCCAGCAGCTTGGGACAGAGCTACGAGCAGTACGTC. It encodes CASSLGQSYEQYV. V gene TRBV5-1 combines with J gene TRBJ2-7; tentative D call: TRBD1 (5 bases). The CDR3 totals 13 residues. Trimming stripped 0 bases from V and 3 bases from J, with 7 bases between. The germline V gene encodes CDR1 SGHRS and CDR2 YFSETQ.

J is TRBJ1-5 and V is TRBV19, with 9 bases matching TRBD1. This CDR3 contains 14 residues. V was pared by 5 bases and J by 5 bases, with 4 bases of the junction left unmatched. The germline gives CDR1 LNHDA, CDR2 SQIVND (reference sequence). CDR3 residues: CASSPRTGDQPQHF. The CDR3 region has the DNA TGTGCCAGTAGTCCGAGGACAGGGGATCAGCCCCAGCATTTT.

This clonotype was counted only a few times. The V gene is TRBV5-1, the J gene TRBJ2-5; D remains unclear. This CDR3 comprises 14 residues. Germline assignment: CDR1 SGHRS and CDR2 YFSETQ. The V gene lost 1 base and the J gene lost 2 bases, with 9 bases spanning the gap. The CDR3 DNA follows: TGCGCCAGCAGCTTGACAACGCCTCAAGAGACCCAGTACTTC. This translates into CASSLTTPQETQYF.

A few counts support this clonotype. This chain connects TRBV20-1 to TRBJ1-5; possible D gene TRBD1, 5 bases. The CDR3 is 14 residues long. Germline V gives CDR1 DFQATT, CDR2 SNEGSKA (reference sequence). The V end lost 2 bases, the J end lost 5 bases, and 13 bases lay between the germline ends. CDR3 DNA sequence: TGCAGTGCTAGATCCGGGACGAGTCATCAGCCCCAGCATTTT. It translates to CSARSGTSHQPQHF.

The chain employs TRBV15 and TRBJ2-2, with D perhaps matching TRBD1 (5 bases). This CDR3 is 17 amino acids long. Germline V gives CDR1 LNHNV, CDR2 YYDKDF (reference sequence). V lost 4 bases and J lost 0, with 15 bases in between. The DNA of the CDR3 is TGTGCCACCAGCAAAGGGGCCCACATGACGAACACCGGGGAGCTGTTTTTT. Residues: CATSKGAHMTNTGELFF.

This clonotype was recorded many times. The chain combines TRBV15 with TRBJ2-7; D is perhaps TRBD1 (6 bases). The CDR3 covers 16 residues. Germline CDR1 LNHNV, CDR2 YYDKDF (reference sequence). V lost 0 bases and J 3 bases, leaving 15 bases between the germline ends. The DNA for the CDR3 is TGTGCCACCAGCAGAGATCTCCAGGGGTTGGGCTACGAGCAGTACTTC. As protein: CATSRDLQGLGYEQYF. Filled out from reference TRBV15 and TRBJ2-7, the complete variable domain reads DAMVIQNPRYQVTQFGKPVTLSCSQTLNHNVMYWYQQKSSQAPKLLFHYYDKDFNNEADTPDNFQSRRPNTSFCFLDIRSPGLGDTAMYLCATSRDLQGLGYEQYFGPGTRLTVT.

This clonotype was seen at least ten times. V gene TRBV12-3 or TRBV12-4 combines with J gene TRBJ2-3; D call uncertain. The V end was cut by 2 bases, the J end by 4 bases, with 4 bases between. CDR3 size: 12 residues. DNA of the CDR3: TGTGCCAGCAGTTTAAGTCCAGATACGCAGTATTTT. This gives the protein CASSLSPDTQYF.

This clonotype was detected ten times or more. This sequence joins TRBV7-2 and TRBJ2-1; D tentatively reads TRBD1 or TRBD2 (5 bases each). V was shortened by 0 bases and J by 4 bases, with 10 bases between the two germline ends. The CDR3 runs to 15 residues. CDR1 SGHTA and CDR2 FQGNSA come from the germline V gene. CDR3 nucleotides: TGTGCCAGCAGCTTAGCGGGCTGGGGGTACAATGAGCAGTTCTTC. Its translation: CASSLAGWGYNEQFF.

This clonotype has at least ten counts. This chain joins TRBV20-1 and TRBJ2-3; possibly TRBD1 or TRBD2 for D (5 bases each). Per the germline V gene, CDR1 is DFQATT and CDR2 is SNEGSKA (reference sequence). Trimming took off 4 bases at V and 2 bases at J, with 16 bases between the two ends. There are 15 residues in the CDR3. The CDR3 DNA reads TGCAGTGCTAACCCATCCGGGACCCCCACAGATACGCAGTATTTT. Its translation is CSANPSGTPTDTQYF.

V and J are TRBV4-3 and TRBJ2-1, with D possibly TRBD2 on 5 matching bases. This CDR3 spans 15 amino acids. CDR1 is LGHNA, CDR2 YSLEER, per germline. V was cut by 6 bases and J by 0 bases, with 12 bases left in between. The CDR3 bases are TGCGCCAGCAGGGCCGACTACTCCTCCTACAATGAGCAGTTCTTC. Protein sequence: CASRADYSSYNEQFF.